Listed below are T cell receptor beta chains from one sample, sequenced in a study of cytomegalovirus exposure and HLA in healthy donors. Sequencing was performed with immunoSEQ multiplex PCR; in TCRdb, only in-frame clones are kept and a portion is missing. The repertoire holds 130,000 to 150,000 clones, around 78% seen once, with approximately 2.9% in the top ten. The sample was PBMCs. These receptors all come from a man in his forties in good health and CMV-seropositive. Each CDR3 is given with its conserved first and last residue. A D gene is named only where the DNA matches it firmly. Size values are once, few and many counts, or a class for expanded clones, and some rows have none.

>NA|TRBD2|TRBJ2-7|TRBV5-1
CASSSPHGVGAGPRGEQYF
TGCGCCAGCAGCTCCCCTCATGGTGTGGGAGCGGGGCCAAGGGGCGAGCAGTACTTC
>NA|NA|TRBJ1-1|TRBV9
CASSVVDNTEAFF
TGTGCCAGCAGCGTAGTAGATAACACTGAAGCTTTCTTT
>NA|TRBD1|TRBJ1-3|TRBV5-1
CASSLYSGTGLLNSGNTIYF
TGCGCCAGCAGCTTGTACTCCGGGACAGGCCTACTCAACTCTGGAAACACCATATATTTT
>NA|NA|TRBJ2-1|TRBV25-1
CASSQPGYNEQFF
TGTGCCAGCAGTCAGCCGGGTTACAATGAGCAGTTCTTC
>NA|TRBD2|TRBJ2-5|TRBV10-2
CASRLAGSSQETQYF
TGCGCCAGCAGACTAGCGGGATCCTCCCAAGAGACCCAGTACTTC
>many|TRBD1|TRBJ2-7|TRBV2
CASSPDRGHEQYF
TGTGCCAGCAGCCCCGACAGGGGGCACGAGCAGTACTTC
>NA|NA|TRBJ1-5|TRBV30
CAWSESGNQPQHF
TGTGCCTGGAGTGAATCGGGAAATCAGCCCCAGCATTTT
>NA|NA|TRBJ2-6|TRBV19
CASSIYYSGANVLTF
TGTGCCAGTAGTATTTACTACTCTGGGGCCAACGTCCTGACTTTC
>NA|TRBD2|TRBJ2-1|TRBV7-3
CASSLGASGSNEQFF
TGTGCCAGCAGCTTAGGCGCTAGCGGGAGTAATGAGCAGTTCTTC
>once|TRBD2|TRBJ2-7|TRBV5-6
CASSVGLAGSYEQYF
TGTGCCAGCAGCGTAGGACTAGCGGGATCCTACGAGCAGTACTTC
>NA|TRBD1|TRBJ1-2|TRBV4-1
CASSQDGTGTPIYGYTF
TGCGCCAGCAGCCAAGACGGGACAGGGACTCCTATCTATGGCTACACCTTC
>once|TRBD1|TRBJ2-7|TRBV30
CAGSGQGNREQYF
TGTGCCGGCAGTGGACAGGGGAACCGGGAGCAGTACTTC
>NA|TRBD1|TRBJ2-7|TRBV2
CASTNSGTGGYEQYF
TGTGCCAGCACAAATTCCGGGACAGGGGGCTACGAGCAGTACTTC
>NA|TRBD2|TRBJ2-7|TRBV19
CASSILAGEQYF
TGTGCCAGTAGTATTCTAGCGGGCGAGCAGTACTTC
>NA|NA|TRBJ2-3|TRBV7-3
CASSKQGTDTQYF
TGTGCCAGCAGCAAACAGGGCACAGATACGCAGTATTTT
>NA|TRBD2|TRBJ2-7|TRBV6-1
CAIRREGQGEQYF
TGTGCCATCAGGCGGGAGGGCCAAGGAGAGCAGTACTTC
>few|NA|TRBJ2-3|TRBV1
CTSSQDESGAAPDTQYF
TGCACCAGCAGCCAAGATGAATCAGGGGCCGCGCCGGATACGCAGTATTTT
>NA|NA|TRBJ1-1|TRBV5-1
CASSLVGSGDKPEAFF
TGCGCCAGCAGCTTGGTAGGCTCAGGGGATAAGCCTGAAGCTTTCTTT
>NA|TRBD2|TRBJ2-7|TRBV2
CATGLETYEQYF
TGTGCCACTGGACTAGAAACCTACGAGCAGTACTTC
>NA|NA|TRBJ2-7|TRBV15
CATSREGPRAGEQYF
TGTGCCACCAGCAGAGAAGGCCCGCGGGCAGGCGAGCAGTACTTC
>NA|NA|TRBJ1-2|TRBV28
CASFARALPKRGGYTF
TGTGCCAGCTTCGCCAGGGCCCTTCCAAAACGCGGTGGCTACACCTTC
>NA|TRBD2|TRBJ2-7|TRBV4-2
CASSQRLAGEVVQYF
TGTGCCAGCAGCCAAAGACTAGCGGGGGAGGTGGTGCAGTACTTC
>NA|NA|TRBJ2-3|TRBV11-3
CASYTGGLTDTQYF
TGTGCCAGCTATACCGGGGGGCTCACAGATACGCAGTATTTT
>NA|TRBD2|TRBJ2-1|TRBV7-3
CASSLKVAGSRDEQFF
TGTGCCAGCAGCTTAAAGGTAGCGGGGTCACGGGATGAGCAGTTCTTC
>NA|NA|TRBJ1-5|TRBV2
CASSDTGSNQPQHF
TGTGCCAGCAGTGACACAGGGTCCAATCAGCCCCAGCATTTT
>NA|NA|TRBJ2-3|TRBV30
CAWSLGLLSTDTQYF
TGTGCCTGGAGTCTGGGGCTCCTTAGCACAGATACGCAGTATTTT
>NA|TRBD2|TRBJ2-1|TRBV27
CASSLMSAGAQLNEQFF
TGTGCCAGCAGTTTAATGTCCGCGGGAGCGCAGCTCAATGAGCAGTTCTTC
>NA|TRBD2|TRBJ2-7|TRBV6-5
CASSNPGLAYEQYF
TGTGCCAGCAGCAACCCGGGACTAGCCTACGAGCAGTACTTC
>NA|NA|TRBJ1-4|TRBV5-1
CASSLGQGQEKLFF
TGCGCCAGCAGCTTGGGGCAGGGGCAAGAAAAACTGTTTTTT
>NA|NA|TRBJ1-4|TRBV7-9
CASSQMGGYEKLFF
TGTGCCAGCAGCCAAATGGGGGGATATGAAAAACTGTTTTTT
>NA|TRBD2|TRBJ2-5|TRBV10-2
CASSATSGKETQYF
TGCGCCAGCAGTGCGACTAGCGGGAAAGAGACCCAGTACTTC
>NA|NA|TRBJ1-1|TRBV7-9
CASIIKSGGGLNTEAFF
TGTGCCAGCATCATCAAATCCGGCGGGGGTCTGAACACTGAAGCTTTCTTT
>NA|TRBD2|TRBJ2-1|TRBV9
CASSGRERYNEQFF
TGTGCCAGCAGCGGGCGGGAGAGGTACAATGAGCAGTTCTTC
>NA|TRBD1|TRBJ2-5|TRBV5-1
CASSHGTGRLETQYF
TGCGCCAGCAGTCATGGGACAGGGCGGTTGGAGACCCAGTACTTC
>NA|TRBD1|TRBJ2-7|TRBV6-6
CASRFEGTGGREQYF
TGTGCCAGTCGTTTCGAGGGGACAGGTGGAAGGGAGCAGTACTTC
>once|TRBD2|TRBJ2-3|TRBV5-4
CASSLAGGGADTQYF
TGTGCCAGCAGCTTAGCGGGAGGAGGGGCAGATACGCAGTATTTT
>once|NA|TRBJ1-5|TRBV18
CASSLTASQPQHF
TGTGCCAGCTCACTTACCGCCAGTCAGCCCCAGCATTTT
>NA|TRBD2|TRBJ2-5|TRBV10-1
CASSAGIQETQYF
TGCGCCAGTTCAGCGGGGATTCAAGAGACCCAGTACTTC
>NA|NA|TRBJ2-1|TRBV6-4
CASSPRVVSHNEQFF
TGTGCCAGCAGTCCCAGGGTGGTGAGTCACAATGAGCAGTTCTTC
>NA|NA|TRBJ1-1|TRBV11-2
CASSFYPSTEAFF
TGTGCCAGCAGCTTCTACCCTAGCACTGAAGCTTTCTTT
>NA|NA|TRBJ2-1|TRBV15
CATRRQVDNEQFF
TGTGCCACCAGAAGACAGGTGGACAATGAGCAGTTCTTC
>NA|NA|TRBJ2-2|TRBV6-6
CASRRGQTKNTGELFF
TGTGCCAGCAGACGCGGACAGACCAAGAACACCGGGGAGCTGTTTTTT
>NA|TRBD1|TRBJ2-7|TRBV18
CASSLTDRVTAEQYF
TGTGCCAGCTCACTGACGGACAGGGTAACTGCCGAGCAGTACTTC
>NA|TRBD1|TRBJ1-4|TRBV5-1
CASRTGTGGEKLFF
TGCGCCAGCAGGACCGGGACAGGGGGTGAAAAACTGTTTTTT
>NA|NA|TRBJ1-2|TRBV29-1
CSAQTSGPNGYGYTF
TGCAGCGCCCAAACTTCTGGGCCGAACGGCTATGGCTACACCTTC
>NA|NA|TRBJ2-7|TRBV7-9
CSSSSLGYEQYF
TGTTCCAGCAGTTCTCTAGGTTACGAGCAGTACTTC
>NA|TRBD2|TRBJ2-5|TRBV7-9
CASRGLAGGGETQYF
TGTGCCAGCAGGGGACTAGCGGGAGGGGGCGAGACCCAGTACTTC
>once|NA|TRBJ1-5|TRBV4-1
CASSQARGLLQPQHF
TGCGCCAGCAGCCAAGCTCGGGGACTCCTTCAGCCCCAGCATTTT
>NA|TRBD1|TRBJ1-2|TRBV5-5
CASSLYAGGRQGSYGYTF
TGTGCCAGCAGCTTGTACGCAGGGGGAAGGCAGGGGAGCTATGGCTACACCTTC
>NA|TRBD2|TRBJ2-1|TRBV9
CASSPGTSGRRSNEQFF
TGTGCCAGCAGCCCCGGGACTAGCGGTAGGCGTTCCAATGAGCAGTTCTTC
>NA|NA|TRBJ1-2|TRBV4-1
CASSRTVNYGYTF
TGCGCCAGCAGCCGGACAGTGAACTATGGCTACACCTTC
>NA|NA|TRBJ1-5|TRBV15
CATSRGRGEPQHF
TGTGCCACCAGCAGAGGACGGGGGGAGCCCCAGCATTTT
>few|TRBD1|TRBJ2-7|TRBV7-3
CASSLDRGYEQYF
TGTGCCAGCAGCTTAGACAGGGGCTACGAGCAGTACTTC
>NA|NA|TRBJ2-7|TRBV7-8
CASSLGSRYEQYF
TGTGCCAGCAGCTTAGGGTCGCGTTACGAGCAGTACTTC
>NA|NA|TRBJ1-2|TRBV30
CAWSVVQAVYGYTF
TGTGCCTGGAGCGTGGTACAGGCCGTCTATGGCTACACCTTC
>NA|NA|TRBJ2-3|TRBV18
CASSPRGAGDTQYF
TGTGCCAGCTCACCACGGGGAGCGGGAGATACGCAGTATTTT
>NA|NA|TRBJ2-5|TRBV11-2
CASSLNPGGNRETQYF
TGTGCCAGCAGCTTAAACCCAGGGGGGAATCGTGAGACCCAGTACTTC